The next 9 T cell receptor beta chains were all read from a single sample in a study of blood T cell repertoires in COVID-19. Generated by immunoSEQ multiplex PCR, the TCRdb table keeps only in-frame clones and is missing some. The profile shows approximately 190,000 clones, 80% to 90% of them singletons. Source material: peripheral blood. These receptors were taken from an elderly man with acute or convalescent COVID-19.

V gene TRBV19 combines with J gene TRBJ1-3; TRBD1 matches 9 bases. The CDR3 contains 15 residues. The junction had 3 bases not matched to a gene; V was cut back by 6 bases and J by 0 bases. Germline-derived CDR1 and CDR2 are LNHDA and SQIVND (reference sequence). CDR3 residues: CASRETGGSGNTIYF. CDR3 DNA sequence: TGTGCCAGTAGGGAGACAGGGGGCTCTGGAAACACCATATATTTT.

The V call is TRBV5-4, the J call TRBJ2-7, with D perhaps TRBD1 (6 bases). CDR3 length equals 14 residues. Trimming took 3 bases from V and 2 from J, leaving 12 bases between them. The germline CDR1 and CDR2 sequences are SGHNT and YYREEE (reference sequence). In DNA, the CDR3 is TGTGCCAGCAGCTCCCCGACAGGAACCTACGAGCAGTACTTC. Its protein is CASSSPTGTYEQYF.

The chain is built from TRBV4-2 and TRBJ2-5, with 7 bases lining up with TRBD2. CDR1 and CDR2 from the germline V gene are LGHNA and YNFKEQ. Trimming removed 6 bases from V and 7 bases from J; junction bases left unmatched: 2. There are 11 residues in the CDR3. The CDR3 region is CASSGEGTQYF. The CDR3 DNA reads as TGTGCCAGCAGTGGGGAGGGGACCCAGTACTTC.

The V and J genes are TRBV21-1 and TRBJ2-3; the D call of TRBD2 is as the table states it, not checked on the DNA. TRBV21-1 is deemed a pseudogene. The CDR3 sequence is 16 residues long. The CDR3 DNA reads as TGTGCCAGATCCCGGACTAGCGGGATCGTAACGGATACGCAGTATTTT. Amino acid sequence: CARSRTSGIVTDTQYF.

The chain is built from TRBV6-5 and TRBJ1-1, with 8 bases identical to TRBD1. Germline V gene lookup returns CDR1 MNHEY and CDR2 SVGAGI. V gave up 3 bases and J gave up 1 base; unmatched junction bases: 4. The CDR3 has 15 residues. Written as DNA, the CDR3 is TGTGCCAGCAGTTATTCCGGGACAGGGAACACTGAAGCTTTCTTT. The encoded protein is CASSYSGTGNTEAFF.

The CDR3 sequence is CASSPTGGSYEQYF. As DNA, the CDR3 is TGCGCCAGCAGTCCGACGGGAGGCTCATACGAGCAGTACTTC. The genes are TRBV5-1 and TRBJ2-7; the match to TRBD2 covers 7 bases. There are 14 residues in the CDR3. Germline CDR1 is SGHRS and CDR2 is YFSETQ. The trim removed 5 bases at V and 4 bases at J, leaving 9 bases unmatched.

The rearrangement links TRBV29-1 to TRBJ2-1; 7 bases align to TRBD2. V trimming: 1 base; J trimming: 5 bases; junction bases outside the gene matches: 11. CDR1 is SQVTM and CDR2 is ANQGSEA in the germline V gene. The CDR3 is 16 residues long. The chain's CDR3 is CSVEGRESELDNEQFF. The CDR3 DNA sequence: TGCAGCGTTGAAGGGCGGGAGTCGGAGCTAGACAATGAGCAGTTCTTC.

This clone was counted a single time. V gene TRBV7-9 combines with J gene TRBJ2-7; TRBD1 aligns across 7 bases. The J segment lost 5 bases and the V segment lost 1 base, leaving 5 bases of the junction unmatched. The CDR3 covers 14 residues. CDR1 SEHNR and CDR2 FQNEAQ come from the germline V gene (reference sequence). The CDR3 sequence is CASSLGRQGNEQYF. CDR3 DNA: TGTGCCAGCAGCTTAGGCCGACAGGGCAACGAGCAGTACTTC.

This sequence joins TRBV20-1 and TRBJ1-4, with TRBD1 matching over 9 bases. This CDR3 spans 17 amino acids. Unmatched junction bases numbered 16, after V lost 3 bases and J lost 8 bases. In germline, CDR1 is DFQATT, CDR2 SNEGSKA (reference sequence). CDR3 sequence (DNA): TGCAGTGCTAGTTCTCCGGGACAGGGAGGCCAGAAGGAAAAACTGTTTTTT. Its protein product is CSASSPGQGGQKEKLFF.